This TCR beta chain was recorded in a study of T cells after posttransplantation cyclophosphamide. Study-level findings and limits: Donor CD8+ memory clones often dominated recipient blood repertoires at later times. After PTCy, TRB diversity resembled that of CNI/methotrexate controls. TRB overlap between skin or GI tissue T cells and blood was limited.

On the day of bone marrow donation, the related graft donor provided peripheral blood. TCRdb's table, derived via immunoSEQ multiplex PCR, lists solely in-frame clones and lacks some. The sample contains roughly 42,000 clones, none of them singletons. The CDR3 is 14 amino acids. This clone was found a few times. Its antigen is not identified. The sequenced sample was PBMCs. This clonotype originated in a woman in her 50s in good health and a related stem cell transplant donor. The V gene is TRBV21-1, the J gene TRBJ2-7; the table's D gene call, TRBD2, was not cross checked with the DNA. TRBV21-1 has pseudogene status. This CDR3 reads CASSTHKPKWEQYF. As DNA, the CDR3 is TGTGCCAGCAGCACGCATAAGCCAAAATGGGAGCAGTACTTC.